This T cell receptor (beta chain) was sequenced for a study of T cells in Graves' hyperthyroidism and ophthalmopathy. Study-level results: Also found in blood were most expanded thyroid clonotypes above 0.001. Researchers report that a 13 V-J model separated ophthalmopathy from stable hyperthyroidism.

Stable hyperthyroidism: no ophthalmopathy progression over 18 months of follow-up. For the diagnoses, clinical symptoms, serum thyroxine and TRAb, thyroid ultrasound and orbital computed tomography were used. This clonotype appeared a few times. Its antigen is still unknown. Regions amplified from RNA transcripts were the TCR beta CDR3 regions. The TCR CDR3 first-round RT-PCR relied on the HTBI primer set. TCRdb re-called the multiplex PCR reads with MiXCR, one entry per CDR3 protein. The sample shows about 210,000 distinct CDR3 sequences, approximately 17% of them seen only once. The CDR3 runs 13 residues. Germline V gene data show CDR1 as SGHRS and CDR2 as YFSETQ. V was trimmed by 1 base and J by 8 bases, leaving 12 bases between them.

The rearrangement joins TRBV5-1 to TRBJ1-1; D possibly corresponds to TRBD1 (5 bases). Sequencing was carried out using blood. The origin of this receptor is a man over 45 with Graves' hyperthyroidism. CDR3 nucleotide sequence: TGCGCCAGCAGCTTGAGGCAGGGCGGGGAAGCTTTCTTT. Its protein is CASSLRQGGEAFF.